This T cell receptor (beta chain) came from a study of blood T cells in healthy people across ages. For the second PCR, which ran for about 6 to 12 cycles, a sample-barcoded 5' primer and a J-beta primer mix were used. Each cDNA molecule carried a tag from a template-switch adaptor that contained 12 random nucleotides. MiXCR was run by TCRdb on the 5' RACE reads, yielding one entry per CDR3 protein. The sample yields 890,000 or so distinct CDR3 sequences, approximately 59% seen once. PBMCs numbering at least 6 million were isolated per sample. Extracted total RNA amounted to at least 5.5 micrograms for each sample. Trimming pared 7 bases from V and 0 bases from J, leaving 16 bases between. Germline CDR1 reads LGHDT; CDR2 reads YNNKEL (reference sequence). The CDR3 is 16 residues long.

The receptor was isolated from a man aged 30 to 45 in good health. The sequenced material came from blood. The chain carries TRBV3-1 and TRBJ2-1; possibly TRBD2 for D (7 bases). The CDR3 DNA is TGTGCCAGCAACCTAGGGGGGGTGAGCTCCTACAATGAGCAGTTCTTC. Its translation: CASNLGGVSSYNEQFF.